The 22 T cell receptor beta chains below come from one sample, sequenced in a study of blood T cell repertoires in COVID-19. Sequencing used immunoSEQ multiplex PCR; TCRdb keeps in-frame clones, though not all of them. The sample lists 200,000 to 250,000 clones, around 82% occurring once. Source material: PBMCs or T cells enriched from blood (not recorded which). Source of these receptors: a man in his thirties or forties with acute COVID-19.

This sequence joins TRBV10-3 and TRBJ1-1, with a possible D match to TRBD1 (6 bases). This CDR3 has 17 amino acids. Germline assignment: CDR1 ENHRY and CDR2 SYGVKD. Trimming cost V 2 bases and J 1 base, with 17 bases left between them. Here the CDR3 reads CAISERGPEQGNTEAFF. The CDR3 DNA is TGTGCCATCAGTGAGAGGGGCCCAGAACAGGGGAACACTGAAGCTTTCTTT.

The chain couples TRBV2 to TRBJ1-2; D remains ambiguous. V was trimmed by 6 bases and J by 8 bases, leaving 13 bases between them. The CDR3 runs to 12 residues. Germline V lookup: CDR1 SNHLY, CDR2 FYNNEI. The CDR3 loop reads CASRLIGSGYTF. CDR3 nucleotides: TGTGCCAGCAGATTAATTGGGAGCGGCTACACCTTC.

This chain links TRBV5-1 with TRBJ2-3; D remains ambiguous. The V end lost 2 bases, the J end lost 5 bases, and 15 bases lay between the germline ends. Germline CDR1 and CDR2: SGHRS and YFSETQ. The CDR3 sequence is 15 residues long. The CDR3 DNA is TGCGCCAGCAGCTTTTTAACTCTCGCCATAGATACGCAGTATTTT. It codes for CASSFLTLAIDTQYF.

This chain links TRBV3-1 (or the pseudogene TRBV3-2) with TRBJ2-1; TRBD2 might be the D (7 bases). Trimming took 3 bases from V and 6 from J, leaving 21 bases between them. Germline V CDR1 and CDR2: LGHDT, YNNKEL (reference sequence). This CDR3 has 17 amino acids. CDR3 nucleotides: TGTGCCAGCAGCCAGCCCTTAGGGGGGGCCTCCACCAATGAGCAGTTCTTC. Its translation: CASSQPLGGASTNEQFF.

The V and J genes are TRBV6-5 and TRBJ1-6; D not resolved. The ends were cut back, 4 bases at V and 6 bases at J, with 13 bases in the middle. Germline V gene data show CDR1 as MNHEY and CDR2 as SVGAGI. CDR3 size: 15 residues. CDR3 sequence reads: CASSWEREGNSPLHF. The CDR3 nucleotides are TGTGCCAGCAGTTGGGAAAGGGAGGGTAATTCACCCCTCCACTTT.

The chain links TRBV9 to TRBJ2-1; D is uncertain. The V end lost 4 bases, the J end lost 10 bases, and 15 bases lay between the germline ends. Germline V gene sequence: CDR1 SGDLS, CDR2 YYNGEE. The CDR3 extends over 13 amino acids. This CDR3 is CASSREVQSEQFF. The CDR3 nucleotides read TGTGCCAGCAGCCGAGAGGTGCAATCGGAGCAGTTCTTC.

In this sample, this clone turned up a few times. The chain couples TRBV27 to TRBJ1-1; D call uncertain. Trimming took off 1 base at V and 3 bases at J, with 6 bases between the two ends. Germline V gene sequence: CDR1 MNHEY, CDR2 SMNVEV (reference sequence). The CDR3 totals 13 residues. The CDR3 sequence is CASSLFLDTEAFF. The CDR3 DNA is TGTGCCAGCAGTTTATTTCTAGACACTGAAGCTTTCTTT.

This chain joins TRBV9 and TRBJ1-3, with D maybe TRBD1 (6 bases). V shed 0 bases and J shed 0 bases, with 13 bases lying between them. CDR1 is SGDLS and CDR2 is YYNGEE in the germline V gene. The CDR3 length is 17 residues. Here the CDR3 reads CASSVATQDSSGNTIYF. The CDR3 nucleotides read TGTGCCAGCAGCGTAGCTACCCAGGACAGCTCTGGAAACACCATATATTTT. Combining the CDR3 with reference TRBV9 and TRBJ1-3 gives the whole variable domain DSGVTQTPKHLITATGQRVTLRCSPRSGDLSVYWYQQSLDQGLQFLIQYYNGEERAKGNILERFSAQQFPDLHSELNLSSLELGDSALYFCASSVATQDSSGNTIYFGEGSWLTVV.

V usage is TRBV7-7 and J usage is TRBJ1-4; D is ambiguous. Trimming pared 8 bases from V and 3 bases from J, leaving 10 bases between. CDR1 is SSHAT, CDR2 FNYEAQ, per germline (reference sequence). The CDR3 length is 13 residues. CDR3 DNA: TGTGCCAGCCGCCAAAGCCCTAATGAAAAACTGTTTTTT. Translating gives CASRQSPNEKLFF.

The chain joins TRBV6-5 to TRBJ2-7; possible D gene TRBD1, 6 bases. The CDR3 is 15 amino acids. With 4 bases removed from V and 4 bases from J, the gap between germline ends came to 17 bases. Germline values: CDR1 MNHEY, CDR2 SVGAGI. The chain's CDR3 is CASSFRQATPYEQYF. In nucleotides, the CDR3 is TGTGCCAGCAGTTTTAGACAGGCGACTCCATACGAGCAGTACTTC.

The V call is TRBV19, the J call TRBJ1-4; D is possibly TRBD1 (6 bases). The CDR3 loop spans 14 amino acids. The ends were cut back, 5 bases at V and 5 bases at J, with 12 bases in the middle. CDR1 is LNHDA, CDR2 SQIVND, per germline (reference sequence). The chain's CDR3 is CASSPRQVNEKLFF. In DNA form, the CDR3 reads TGTGCCAGTAGTCCCCGACAGGTGAATGAAAAACTGTTTTTT.

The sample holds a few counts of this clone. The CDR3 here is CASSVQGARTEAFF. Written as DNA, the CDR3 is TGCGCCAGCAGCGTACAGGGGGCCCGCACTGAAGCTTTCTTT. The genes are TRBV5-1 and TRBJ1-1, with 9 bases matching TRBD1. The CDR3 is 14 residues long. From germline, CDR1 is SGHRS and CDR2 YFSETQ. The trim removed 4 bases at V and 4 bases at J, leaving 5 bases unmatched.

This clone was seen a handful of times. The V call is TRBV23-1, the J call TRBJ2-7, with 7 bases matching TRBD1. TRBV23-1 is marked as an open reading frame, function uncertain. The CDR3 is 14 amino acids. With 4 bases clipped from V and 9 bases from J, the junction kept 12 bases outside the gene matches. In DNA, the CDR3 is TGCGCCAGCAGTCGAGCCCACCCCCACAGGGGGCAGTACTTC. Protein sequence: CASSRAHPHRGQYF.

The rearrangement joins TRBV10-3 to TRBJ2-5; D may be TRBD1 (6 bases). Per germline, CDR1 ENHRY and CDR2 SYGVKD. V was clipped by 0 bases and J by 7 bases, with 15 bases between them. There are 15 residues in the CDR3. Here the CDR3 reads CAISESTGGSGTQYF. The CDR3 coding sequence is TGTGCCATCAGTGAGTCGACAGGTGGGAGTGGGACCCAGTACTTC.

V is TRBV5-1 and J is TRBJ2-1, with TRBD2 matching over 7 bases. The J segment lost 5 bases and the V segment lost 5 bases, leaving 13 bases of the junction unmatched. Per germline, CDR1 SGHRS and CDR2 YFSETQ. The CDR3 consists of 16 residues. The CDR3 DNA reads TGCGCCAGCAGTAACCGCCCAGCGGGGAGCAACAATGAGCAGTTCTTC. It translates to CASSNRPAGSNNEQFF.

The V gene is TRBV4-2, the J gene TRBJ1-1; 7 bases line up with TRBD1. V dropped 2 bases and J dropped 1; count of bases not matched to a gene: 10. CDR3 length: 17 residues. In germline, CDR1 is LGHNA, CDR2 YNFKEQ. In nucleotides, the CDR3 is TGTGCCAGCAGCCAACCCCGGTCCGGGACAGCGAACACTGAAGCTTTCTTT. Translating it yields CASSQPRSGTANTEAFF.

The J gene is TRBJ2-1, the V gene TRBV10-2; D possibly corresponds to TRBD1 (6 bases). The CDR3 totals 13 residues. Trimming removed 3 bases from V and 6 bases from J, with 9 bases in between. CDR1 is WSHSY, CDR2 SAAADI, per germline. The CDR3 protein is CASSEPRGNEQFF. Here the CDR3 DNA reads TGCGCCAGCAGTGAACCCAGGGGCAATGAGCAGTTCTTC.

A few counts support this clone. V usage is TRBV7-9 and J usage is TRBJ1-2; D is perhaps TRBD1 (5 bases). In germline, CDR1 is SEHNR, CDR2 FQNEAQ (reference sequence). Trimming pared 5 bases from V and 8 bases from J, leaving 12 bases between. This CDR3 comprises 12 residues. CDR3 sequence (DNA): TGTGCCAGCAGCCCCTCGTGGACAGGCTACACCTTC. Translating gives CASSPSWTGYTF.

CDR3 region: CASTYYMTGTPQKLFF. In nucleotides, the CDR3 is TGTGCCAGCACCTATTACATGACCGGGACACCTCAAAAACTGTTTTTT. The chain recombines TRBV28 with TRBJ1-4; perhaps TRBD1 as D (6 bases). The V and J ends lost 7 bases and 9 bases respectively, with 24 bases between them. This CDR3 has 16 residues. CDR1 is MDHEN, CDR2 SYDVKM, per germline.

The CDR3 protein is CASRPGGRYGYTF. For the CDR3, the DNA is TGTGCCAGCAGACCAGGGGGCCGCTATGGCTACACCTTC. The chain combines TRBV5-4 with TRBJ1-2; 8 nucleotides line up with TRBD1. Germline CDR1 and CDR2: SGHNT and YYREEE (reference sequence). Trimming at V came to 5 bases and at J to 4 bases, leaving 4 bases not matched to a gene. This CDR3 contains 13 residues.

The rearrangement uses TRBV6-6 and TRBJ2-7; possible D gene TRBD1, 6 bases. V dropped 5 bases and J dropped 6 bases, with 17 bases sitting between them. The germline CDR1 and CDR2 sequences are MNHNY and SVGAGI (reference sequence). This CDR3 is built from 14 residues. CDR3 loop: CASSRGTLTPEQYF. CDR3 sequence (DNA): TGTGCCAGCAGTCGAGGGACATTAACGCCCGAGCAGTACTTC.

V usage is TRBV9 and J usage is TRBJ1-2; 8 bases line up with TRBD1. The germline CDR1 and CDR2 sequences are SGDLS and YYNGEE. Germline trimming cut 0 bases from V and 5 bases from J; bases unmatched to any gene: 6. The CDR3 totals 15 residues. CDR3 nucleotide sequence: TGTGCCAGCAGCGTAGGGACAGGGACCCAATATGGCTACACCTTC. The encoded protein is CASSVGTGTQYGYTF. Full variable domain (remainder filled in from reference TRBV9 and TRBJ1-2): DSGVTQTPKHLITATGQRVTLRCSPRSGDLSVYWYQQSLDQGLQFLIQYYNGEERAKGNILERFSAQQFPDLHSELNLSSLELGDSALYFCASSVGTGTQYGYTFGSGTRLTVV.